The next 17 T cell receptor beta chains were all read from a single sample in a study of CD4 and CD8 cells across lung adenocarcinoma regions. TCRdb recomputed calls from the PCR reads with MiXCR, one row per CDR3 protein. The sample records 9,500 to 15,000 distinct CDR3 sequences, around 48% being singletons. The sequencing sample was made of CD8+ T cells from the margin of a lung tumor. The receptor source for this set is a female donor with lung adenocarcinoma. The CD4 and CD8 labels of this study may be unreliable.

V gene TRBV4-1 combines with J gene TRBJ2-5, with D maybe TRBD1 (5 bases). There are 12 residues in the CDR3. V gave up 4 bases and J gave up 5 bases, with 8 bases separating them. The germline gives CDR1 MGHRA, CDR2 YSYEKL. CDR3 sequence reads: CASSPNRETQYF. In DNA form, the CDR3 reads TGCGCCAGCAGCCCGAACAGGGAGACCCAGTACTTC.

V usage is TRBV5-1 and J usage is TRBJ1-1; TRBD1 matches at 9 bases. CDR1 SGHRS and CDR2 YFSETQ come from the germline V gene. J lost 4 bases, V lost 4 bases, and 11 bases had no gene match. The CDR3 totals 16 residues. The CDR3 DNA follows: TGCGCCAGCAGCCCGGAGGGGGCACAGGGGGCCACTGAAGCTTTCTTT. Amino acid sequence: CASSPEGAQGATEAFF.

V gene TRBV6-1 combines with J gene TRBJ2-1; TRBD1 matches 7 bases. The CDR3 is made up of 15 amino acids. Germline V gene lookup returns CDR1 MNHNS and CDR2 SASEGT. Germline trimming cut 6 bases from V and 9 bases from J; bases unmatched to any gene: 14. The CDR3 protein is CASSLTGAKTSEQFF. The DNA of the CDR3 is TGTGCCAGCAGCCTCACAGGGGCCAAGACCAGTGAGCAGTTCTTC.

This clonotype came up a few times. The chain couples TRBV6-1 to TRBJ2-1; D may be TRBD1 (5 bases). The DNA end is more similar to TRBJ2-5, so the J call may be wrong. Looked up from germline, CDR1 is MNHNS and CDR2 is SASEGT. This CDR3 is built from 14 residues. In DNA form, the CDR3 reads TGTGCCAGCAGTGAGGACATTTTGGGAGAGACCCAGTACTTC. Residues: CASSEDILGETQYF.

Concerning this clonotype: The final CDR3 position lacks the conserved phenylalanine or tryptophan, pointing to a likely read error. The DNA is left out, because the CDR3 cannot be placed on it with certainty; the CDR3 is given as TCRdb lists it. V and J are TRBV6-5 and TRBJ2-6; the D call TRBD1 from the table was never checked on the DNA. The CDR3 length is 17 residues, termini included. Germline CDR1 reads MNHEY; CDR2 reads SVGAGI. CDR3 region: CASSYSGGGFDEQYFGA.

V and J are TRBV10-2 and TRBJ1-6; perhaps TRBD1 as D (5 bases). This CDR3 is 14 amino acids long. Germline V lookup: CDR1 WSHSY, CDR2 SAAADI. V lost 3 bases and J lost 13, with 16 bases in between. CDR3 sequence reads: CASSDRDSNQPLHF. CDR3 in DNA: TGCGCCAGCAGTGACAGGGATAGCAATCAGCCCCTCCACTTT.

This clonotype has at least ten counts. One end of the junction fails to match germline, which may point to a read error. The chain links TRBV7-7 to TRBJ2-1; 8 bases are a match to TRBD1. CDR1 and CDR2 (germline): SSHAT, FNYEAQ (reference sequence). The CDR3 loop spans 14 amino acids. CDR3 nucleotides: TGTGCTAGCAGCCAGTGGGACAGGAGCAATGAGCAGTTCTTC. Translated: CASSQWDRSNEQFF.

The chain carries TRBV6-1 and TRBJ2-3, with 7 positions matching TRBD1. The CDR3 extends over 19 amino acids. Germline-derived CDR1 and CDR2 are MNHNS and SASEGT. V lost 0 bases and J lost 0; bases outside the gene matches: 12. DNA of the CDR3: TGTGCCAGCAGTGAAGCATTTCGACAGGGAACCCTTAGCACAGATACGCAGTATTTT. Its translation: CASSEAFRQGTLSTDTQYF.

There are a few counts of this clonotype. At one of its ends the junction is not consistent with the germline gene, which may arise from a read error. The V call is TRBV4-1, the J call TRBJ1-6; possibly TRBD1 for D (6 bases). CDR1 is MGHRA and CDR2 is YSYEKL in the germline V gene. CDR3 size: 15 residues. CDR3 coding DNA: TGCGCCAGCAGCCAGGAGCGGGGGCCCTCCTACGAGCAGTACTTT. Translation: CASSQERGPSYEQYF.

This clonotype is labeled medium-sized. This sequence joins TRBV7-2 and TRBJ2-7; a possible D gene is TRBD1 (7 bases). The CDR3 is made up of 14 amino acids. Germline CDR1 and CDR2: SGHTA and FQGNSA. V lost 10 bases, J lost 0 bases, and 16 bases lay in between. CDR3 coding DNA: TGTGCCACCCGCGGGACAGCGATCTCCTACGAGCAGTACTTC. The encoded protein is CATRGTAISYEQYF.

By sample fraction, this clonotype is medium-sized. This sequence joins TRBV27 and TRBJ2-7, with 9 nucleotides matching TRBD1. The CDR3 is 14 residues long. V trimming: 2 bases; J trimming: 7 bases; junction bases outside the gene matches: 6. Germline CDR1 and CDR2: MNHEY and SMNVEV (reference sequence). CDR3 residues: CASSLRWDRVEQYF. DNA for the CDR3: TGTGCCAGCAGTTTAAGGTGGGACAGGGTAGAGCAGTACTTC.

Concerning this clonotype: The junction does not match germline at one end; this may be a read error. The chain links TRBV6-1 to TRBJ2-3, with a possible D match to TRBD2 (6 bases). This CDR3 has 15 residues. Germline lookup yields CDR1 MNHNS and CDR2 SASEGT. The CDR3 loop is CARGLHAVSTDTQYF. DNA for the CDR3: TGTGCCAGGGGACTCCACGCGGTTAGCACCGATACGCAGTATTTT.

The gene calls are TRBV11-2 and TRBJ2-5, with D possibly being TRBD1 (6 bases). Matching the DNA end better, TRBJ2-1 makes the J call doubtful. The germline CDR1 and CDR2 sequences are SGHAT and FQNNGV. This CDR3 spans 13 amino acids. In DNA, the CDR3 is TGTGCCAGCAGCTTTGGACAGTGGGAGACCCAGTTCTTC. This translates into CASSFGQWETQFF.

This clonotype was counted many times. Here the CDR3 reads CASSELSGNPYGYTF. CDR3 bases: TGCGCCAGCAGTGAGCTATCGGGGAACCCCTATGGCTACACCTTC. The chain links TRBV10-2 to TRBJ1-2, with D unresolved. This CDR3 region has 15 residues. The germline CDR1 and CDR2 sequences are WSHSY and SAAADI. Deletions cut 2 bases from V and 4 bases from J, with 14 bases between.

Of note for this clonotype: One end of the junction does not line up with germline, which may come from a read error. This sequence joins TRBV7-6 and TRBJ2-4, with 8 nucleotides matching TRBD2. Germline CDR1 and CDR2: SGHVS and FNYEAQ. This CDR3 has 14 amino acids. CDR3 region: CASTPRGAKNIQYF. DNA for the CDR3: TGTGCCAGCACGCCGCGGGGGGCCAAAAATATTCAGTACTTC. The whole variable domain, remainder taken from reference TRBV7-6 and TRBJ2-4, is GAGVSQSPRYKVTKRGQDVALRCDPISGHVSLYWYRQALGQGPEFLTYFNYEAQQDKSGLPNDRFSAERPEGSISTLTIQRTEQRDSAMYRCASTPRGAKNIQYFGAGTRLSVL.

This clonotype has a count of ten or more. The chain employs TRBV11-2 and TRBJ2-1; the match to TRBD2 covers 12 bases. The CDR3 is made up of 15 amino acids. J lost 8 bases, V lost 5 bases, and 7 bases had no gene match. Germline CDR1 SGHAT, CDR2 FQNNGV. CDR3 DNA: TGTGCCAGCAGCCAGACTAGCGGGGGCTGGGATGAGCAGTTCTTC. Protein sequence: CASSQTSGGWDEQFF.

This clonotype occurred many times. CDR3 DNA sequence: TGTGCCAGCAGTTTCCGGGAGGGCGAGGAGTTCTTC. It is translated as CASSFREGEEFF. The chain recombines TRBV12-3 or TRBV12-4 with TRBJ2-1; 8 bases map to TRBD2. After removal of 3 bases from V and 14 bases from J, the junction contained 6 bases not matched to a gene. The CDR3 runs to 12 residues.